The rows below give T cell receptor beta chains drawn from one sample of a study of blood T cell repertoires in COVID-19. TCRdb keeps only in-frame clones here, not all; method: immunoSEQ multiplex PCR. The sample records around 200,000 clones, 86% being singletons. Sequencing used PBMCs or T cells enriched from blood (not recorded which). Receptors were obtained from a man in his forties or fifties with acute COVID-19. Each CDR3 is given with its conserved first and last residue. The D gene is left open where the match is weak. Some rows mark clone size as missing; the rest say once, few, many or name a class of expanded clone.

>NA|TRBV7-9|15|NA|TRBJ1-1
TGTGCCAGCAGCTTAGTTAGAGGGTTTTGGACTGAAGCTTTCTTT
CASSLVRGFWTEAFF
>NA|TRBV6-5|13|NA|TRBJ2-2
TGTGCCAGCAAAAGAGCGAACACCGGGGAGCTGTTTTTT
CASKRANTGELFF
>TRBD2|TRBV4-2|18|NA|TRBJ2-3
TGTGCCAGCAGCCAAGGGCCGGGACTAGCGGGAGTGGCGGATACGCAGTATTTT
CASSQGPGLAGVADTQYF
>NA|TRBV21-1|12|few|TRBJ2-7
TGTGCCAGCTTGACAGCGGGACACGAGCAGTACTTC
CASLTAGHEQYF
>TRBD1|TRBV6-1|14|NA|TRBJ1-2
TGTGCCAGCAGTGAGCAGGACAGGTCGGGTGGCTACACCTTC
CASSEQDRSGGYTF
>TRBD2|TRBV15|16|NA|TRBJ2-3
TGTGCCACCAGCAGGACCCCGGGGGGGGGCACAGATACGCAGTATTTT
CATSRTPGGGTDTQYF
>NA|TRBV5-1|12|NA|TRBJ2-3
TGCGCCAGCAAAGGGGGAAAAGATACGCAGTATTTT
CASKGGKDTQYF
>TRBD1|TRBV28|17|NA|TRBJ1-5
TGTGCCAGCAGTTTAGACAGGGCATATTATAGCAATCAGCCCCAGCATTTT
CASSLDRAYYSNQPQHF
>NA|TRBV19|15|NA|TRBJ2-3
TGTGCCAGTAGCATTACCGCGACAGGCACAGATACGCAGTATTTT
CASSITATGTDTQYF
>NA|TRBV21-1|17|once|TRBJ2-2
TGTGCCAGCAGCAAATCAACCGGGACAGGGCTCACCGGGGAGCTGTTTTTT
CASSKSTGTGLTGELFF
>NA|TRBV15|14|NA|TRBJ1-5
TGTGCCACCTCAGACAGAAATAGCAATCAGCCCCAGCATTTT
CATSDRNSNQPQHF
>TRBD2|TRBV27|13|few|TRBJ2-5
TGTGCCAGCAGTTTAGGGCGGGAGTTTAACCAGTACTTC
CASSLGREFNQYF
>TRBD2|TRBV3-1/TRBV3-2|17|NA|TRBJ2-3
TGTGCCAGCAGCCAAGATTACCTAGCGGGCCCATTTGATACGCAGTATTTT
CASSQDYLAGPFDTQYF
>NA|TRBV7-9|14|NA|TRBJ1-1
TGTGCCAGCAGCCCTTCCCGCGTTAACACTGAAGCTTTCTTT
CASSPSRVNTEAFF
>TRBD1|TRBV28|18|NA|TRBJ1-5
TGTGCCAGCAGTCTACAAGATTCGGGACAGGGGGTCGGTCAGCCCCAGCATTTT
CASSLQDSGQGVGQPQHF
>NA|TRBV7-9|14|NA|TRBJ1-6
TGTGCCAGCAGCTTAGAGGGGTTCGGTTCACCCCTCCACTTT
CASSLEGFGSPLHF
>TRBD2|TRBV5-1|15|once|TRBJ2-7
TGCGCCAGCAGCTTGCAGTCGCGGGGGTCCTACGAGCAGTACTTC
CASSLQSRGSYEQYF
>TRBD2|TRBV19|14|once|TRBJ2-1
TGTGCCAGTAGTACGACTAGCGGGATCAATGAGCAGTTCTTC
CASSTTSGINEQFF
>NA|TRBV29-1|13|NA|TRBJ2-1
TGCAGCGTTTCTGGTGGGCGGGTCTCCGAGCAGTTCTTC
CSVSGGRVSEQFF
>NA|TRBV27|12|once|TRBJ2-7
TGTGCCAGCGCTGAGAACCTCTACGAGCAGTACTTC
CASAENLYEQYF
>TRBD2|TRBV5-1|13|NA|TRBJ2-1
TGCGCCAGCAGCTTGGCTAGCGGTTATGAGCAGTTCTTC
CASSLASGYEQFF
>TRBD2|TRBV7-3|16|NA|TRBJ2-1
TGTGCCAGCAGCTTAGGGTGGGGACTAGACTACAATGAGCAGTTCTTC
CASSLGWGLDYNEQFF
>NA|TRBV6-5|13|NA|TRBJ1-2
TGTGCCAGCAGTTTGGCTCCTAACTATGGCTACACCTTC
CASSLAPNYGYTF
>TRBD1|TRBV27|15|NA|TRBJ1-6
TGTGCCAGCACAATTGGGGACAGAGATAATTCACCCCTCCACTTT
CASTIGDRDNSPLHF
>NA|TRBV6-2/TRBV6-3|15|NA|TRBJ2-5
TGTGCCAGCAGTCTACCGGGATGGAGGGGAAAGACCCAGTACTTC
CASSLPGWRGKTQYF
>TRBD1|TRBV6-1|17|NA|TRBJ2-3
TGTGCCAGCAGTGAAGCTCAGGGACAGGGGTCCACAGATACGCAGTATTTT
CASSEAQGQGSTDTQYF
>TRBD1|TRBV24-1|15|NA|TRBJ1-1
TGTGCCACCAGGGTCAATACAGGGGCGAACACTGAAGCTTTCTTT
CATRVNTGANTEAFF
>TRBD2|TRBV7-2|16|once|TRBJ2-5
TGTGCCAGCAGCTTACTAGCGGGAGGCGACCAAGAGACCCAGTACTTC
CASSLLAGGDQETQYF
>NA|TRBV7-9|13|NA|TRBJ1-3
TGTGCCAGCAGACTTCTAGTGGGAAACACCATATATTTT
CASRLLVGNTIYF
>NA|TRBV6-1|13|NA|TRBJ1-1
TGTGCCAGCATCACCGGGGGGAACACTGAAGCTTTCTTT
CASITGGNTEAFF
>TRBD1|TRBV10-3|13|NA|TRBJ1-2
TGTGCCATCAGTGAGGCAGGACAGGCCCGCTACACCTTC
CAISEAGQARYTF
>NA|TRBV7-3|15|NA|TRBJ2-5
TGTGCCAGCAGCTTAATTGCGGGAATTGGAGAGACCCAGTACTTC
CASSLIAGIGETQYF
>NA|TRBV11-1|16|NA|TRBJ2-7
TGTGCCAGCAGCTTCACACAGGGTCGGAAAAGGAACGAGCAGTACTTC
CASSFTQGRKRNEQYF
>TRBD1|TRBV6-6|14|NA|TRBJ1-6
TGTGCCAGCAGTACGGACAGGGTTAATTCACCCCTCCACTTT
CASSTDRVNSPLHF
>TRBD2|TRBV7-2|15|once|TRBJ2-1
TGTGCCAGCAGCTCCCTAGCGGGCTCCTACAATGAGCAGTTCTTC
CASSSLAGSYNEQFF
>NA|TRBV5-1|12|NA|TRBJ1-3
TGCGCCAGCGGCGGGGATACGAACACCATATATTTT
CASGGDTNTIYF
>TRBD1|TRBV6-4|15|NA|TRBJ2-2
TGTGCCAGCAGTGAATCGGGACAGGGGGCCGGGGAGCTGTTTTTT
CASSESGQGAGELFF
>TRBD1|TRBV6-5|15|NA|TRBJ2-1
TGTGCCAGCAGTCCCATTTGGGACAGGGGGCTTGAGCAGTTCTTC
CASSPIWDRGLEQFF
>NA|TRBV6-6|12|few|TRBJ2-1
TGTGCCAGTGAGGCCTGGAACAATGAGCAGTTCTTC
CASEAWNNEQFF
>NA|TRBV7-8|18|NA|TRBJ1-2
TGTGCCAGCAGCTTATCGGGCCAAGCCGACTATTCTAACTATGGCTACACCTTC
CASSLSGQADYSNYGYTF
>NA|TRBV4-3|18|NA|TRBJ2-1
TGCGCCAGCAGCCAAGTCGGTGTCCGCTCGCGGGCCTACAATGAGCAGTTCTTC
CASSQVGVRSRAYNEQFF
>NA|TRBV7-9|14|NA|TRBJ2-2
TGTGCCAGCAGCTTAGCCCGAGAAACCGGGGAGCTGTTTTTT
CASSLARETGELFF
>NA|TRBV4-3|16|NA|TRBJ2-6
TGCGCCAGCAGCCAAGCGCAGGGCGACGGGGCCAACGTCCTGACTTTC
CASSQAQGDGANVLTF
>NA|TRBV14|16|NA|TRBJ2-3
TGTGCCAGCAGCTATGACCGGGACAAGCCGCGGGATACGCAGTATTTT
CASSYDRDKPRDTQYF